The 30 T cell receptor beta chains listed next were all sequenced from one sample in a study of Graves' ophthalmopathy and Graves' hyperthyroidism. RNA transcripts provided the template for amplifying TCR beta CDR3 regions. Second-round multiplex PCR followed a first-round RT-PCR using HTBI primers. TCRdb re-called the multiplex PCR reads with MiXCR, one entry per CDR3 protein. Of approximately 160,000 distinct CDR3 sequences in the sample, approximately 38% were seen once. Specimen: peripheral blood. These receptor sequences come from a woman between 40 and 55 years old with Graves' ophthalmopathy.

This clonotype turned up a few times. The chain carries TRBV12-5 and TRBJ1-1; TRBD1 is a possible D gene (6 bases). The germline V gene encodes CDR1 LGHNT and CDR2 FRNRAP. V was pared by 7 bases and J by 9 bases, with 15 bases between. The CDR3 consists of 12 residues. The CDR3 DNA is TGTGCTAGTGCCCACCCGGGACAAAAAGCTTTCTTT. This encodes CASAHPGQKAFF. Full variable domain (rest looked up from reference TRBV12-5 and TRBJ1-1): DARVTQTPRHKVTEMGQEVTMRCQPILGHNTVFWYRQTMMQGLELLAYFRNRAPLDDSGMPKDRFSAEMPDATLATLKIQPSEPRDSAVYFCASAHPGQKAFFGQGTRLTVV.

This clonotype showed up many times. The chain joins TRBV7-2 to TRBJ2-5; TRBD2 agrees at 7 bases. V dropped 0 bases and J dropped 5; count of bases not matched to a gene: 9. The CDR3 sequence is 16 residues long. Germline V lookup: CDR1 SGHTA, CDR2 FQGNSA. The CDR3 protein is CASSLAGRAGLETQYF. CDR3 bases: TGTGCCAGCAGCTTAGCTGGACGAGCGGGGTTGGAGACCCAGTACTTC.

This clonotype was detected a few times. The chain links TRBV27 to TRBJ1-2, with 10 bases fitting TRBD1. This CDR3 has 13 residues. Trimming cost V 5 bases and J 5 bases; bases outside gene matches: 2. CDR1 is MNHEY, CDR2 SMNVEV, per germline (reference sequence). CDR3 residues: CASSAGQGYGYTF. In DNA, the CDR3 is TGTGCCAGCAGTGCGGGACAGGGGTATGGCTACACCTTC.

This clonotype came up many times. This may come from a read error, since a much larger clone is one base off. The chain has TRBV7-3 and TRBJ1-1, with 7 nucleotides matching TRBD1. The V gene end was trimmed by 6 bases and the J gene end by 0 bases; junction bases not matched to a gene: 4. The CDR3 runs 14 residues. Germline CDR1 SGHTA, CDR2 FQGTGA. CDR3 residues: CASSSGQLNTEAFF. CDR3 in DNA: TGTGCCAGCAGTTCGGGACAGCTGAACACTGAAGCTTTCTTT.

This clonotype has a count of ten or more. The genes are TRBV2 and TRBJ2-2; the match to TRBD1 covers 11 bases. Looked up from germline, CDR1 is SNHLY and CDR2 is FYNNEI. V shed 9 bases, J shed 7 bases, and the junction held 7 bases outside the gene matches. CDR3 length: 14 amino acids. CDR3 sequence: CARGQGAFDGELFF. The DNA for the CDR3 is TGTGCCAGAGGACAGGGGGCTTTCGACGGGGAGCTGTTTTTT.

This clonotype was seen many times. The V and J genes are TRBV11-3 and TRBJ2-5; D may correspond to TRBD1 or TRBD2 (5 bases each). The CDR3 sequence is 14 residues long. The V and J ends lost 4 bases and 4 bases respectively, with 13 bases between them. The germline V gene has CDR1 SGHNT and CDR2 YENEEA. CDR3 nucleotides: TGTGCCAGCAGCTACCGGGGCCGTGGAGAGACCCAGTACTTC. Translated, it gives CASSYRGRGETQYF.

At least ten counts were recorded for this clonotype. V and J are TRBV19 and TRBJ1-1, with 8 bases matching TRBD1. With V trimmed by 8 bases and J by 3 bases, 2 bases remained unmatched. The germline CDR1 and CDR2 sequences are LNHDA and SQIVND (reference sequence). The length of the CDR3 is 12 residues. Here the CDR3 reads CASVDRDTEAFF. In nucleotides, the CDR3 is TGTGCCAGTGTGGACAGGGACACTGAAGCTTTCTTT.

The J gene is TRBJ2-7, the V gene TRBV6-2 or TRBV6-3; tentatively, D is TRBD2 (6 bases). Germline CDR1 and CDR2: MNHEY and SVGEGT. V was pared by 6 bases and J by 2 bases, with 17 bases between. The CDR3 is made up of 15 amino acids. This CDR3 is CASRKDYPPTYEQYF. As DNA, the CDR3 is TGTGCCAGCAGAAAGGACTATCCCCCCACCTACGAGCAGTACTTC.

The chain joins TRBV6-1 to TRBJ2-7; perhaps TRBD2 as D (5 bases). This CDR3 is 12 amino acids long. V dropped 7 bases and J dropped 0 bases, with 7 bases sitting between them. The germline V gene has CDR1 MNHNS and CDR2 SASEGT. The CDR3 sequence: CASTEGSYEQYF. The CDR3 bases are TGTGCCAGCACCGAGGGCTCCTACGAGCAGTACTTC.

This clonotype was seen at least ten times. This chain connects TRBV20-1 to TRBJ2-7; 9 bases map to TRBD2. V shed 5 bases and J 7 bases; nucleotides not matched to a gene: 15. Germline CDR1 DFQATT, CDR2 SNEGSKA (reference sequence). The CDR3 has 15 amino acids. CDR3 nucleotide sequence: TGCAGTGCTCCTCCCTTTGCGGGAGGGCTCTCTGAGCAGTACTTC. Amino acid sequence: CSAPPFAGGLSEQYF.

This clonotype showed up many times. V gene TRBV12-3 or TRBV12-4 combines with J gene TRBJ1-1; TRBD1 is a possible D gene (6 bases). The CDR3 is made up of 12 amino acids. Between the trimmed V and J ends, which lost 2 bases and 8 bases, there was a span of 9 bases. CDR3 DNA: TGTGCCAGCAGTTTATTACAGGGAGAAGCTTTCTTT. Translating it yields CASSLLQGEAFF.

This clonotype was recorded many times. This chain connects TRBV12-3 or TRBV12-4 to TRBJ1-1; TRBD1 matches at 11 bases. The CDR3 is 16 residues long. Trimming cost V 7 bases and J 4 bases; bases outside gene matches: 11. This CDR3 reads CASTQLGTGGFTEAFF. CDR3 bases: TGTGCCAGCACCCAACTAGGGACAGGGGGTTTCACTGAAGCTTTCTTT.

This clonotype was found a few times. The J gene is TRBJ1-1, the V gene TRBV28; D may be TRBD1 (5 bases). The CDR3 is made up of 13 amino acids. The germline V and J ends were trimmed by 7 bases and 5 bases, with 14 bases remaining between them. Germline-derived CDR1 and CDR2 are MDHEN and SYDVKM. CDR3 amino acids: CASIGGSRTEAFF. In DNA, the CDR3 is TGTGCCAGCATTGGGGGATCGCGGACTGAAGCTTTCTTT.

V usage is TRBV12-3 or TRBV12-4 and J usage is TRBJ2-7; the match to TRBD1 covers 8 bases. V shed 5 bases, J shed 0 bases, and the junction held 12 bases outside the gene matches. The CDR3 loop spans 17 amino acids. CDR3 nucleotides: TGTGCCAGCAGTGCCATTTGGACAGGGCAGAGCTCCTACGAGCAGTACTTC. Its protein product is CASSAIWTGQSSYEQYF.

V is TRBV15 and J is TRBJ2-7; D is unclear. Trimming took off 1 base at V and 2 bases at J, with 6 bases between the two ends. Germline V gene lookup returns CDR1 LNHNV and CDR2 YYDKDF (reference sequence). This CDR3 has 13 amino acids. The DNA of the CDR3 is TGTGCCACCAGCAGAGTGCGGACCTACGAGCAGTACTTC. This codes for CATSRVRTYEQYF.

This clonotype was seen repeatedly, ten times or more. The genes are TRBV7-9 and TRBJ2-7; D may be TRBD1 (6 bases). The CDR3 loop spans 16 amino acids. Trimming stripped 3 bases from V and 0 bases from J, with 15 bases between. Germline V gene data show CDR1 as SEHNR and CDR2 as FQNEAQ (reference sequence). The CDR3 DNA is TGTGCCAGCAGCTTGTGGAGAGGGGGTCCCTCCTACGAGCAGTACTTC. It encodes CASSLWRGGPSYEQYF.

Here the CDR3 reads CASSSRGFGEAFF. The CDR3 DNA sequence: TGTGCCAGCAGTTCGAGGGGTTTCGGTGAAGCTTTCTTT. The chain couples TRBV6-4 to TRBJ1-1; a possible D gene is TRBD1 (5 bases). CDR3 length: 13 residues. V gave up 5 bases and J gave up 7 bases, with 14 bases separating them. CDR1 and CDR2 from the germline V gene are MRHNA and SNTAGT.

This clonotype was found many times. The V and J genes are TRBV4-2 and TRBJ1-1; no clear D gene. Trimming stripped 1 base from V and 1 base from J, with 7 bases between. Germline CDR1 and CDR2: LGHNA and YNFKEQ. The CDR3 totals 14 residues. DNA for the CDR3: TGTGCCAGCAGCCAAGTTGGCAGGAACACTGAAGCTTTCTTT. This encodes CASSQVGRNTEAFF.

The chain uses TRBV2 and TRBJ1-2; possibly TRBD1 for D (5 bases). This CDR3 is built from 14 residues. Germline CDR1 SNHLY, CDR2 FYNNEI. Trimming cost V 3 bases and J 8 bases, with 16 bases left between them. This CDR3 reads CASSEPGTLGGYTF. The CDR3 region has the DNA TGTGCCAGCAGTGAGCCCGGGACGTTGGGAGGCTACACCTTC.

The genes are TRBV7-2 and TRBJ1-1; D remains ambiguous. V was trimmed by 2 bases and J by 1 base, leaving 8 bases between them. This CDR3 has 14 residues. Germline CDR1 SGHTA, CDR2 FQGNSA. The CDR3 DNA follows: TGTGCCAGCAGCTTAAAGTCCAGGAACACTGAAGCTTTCTTT. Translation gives CASSLKSRNTEAFF.

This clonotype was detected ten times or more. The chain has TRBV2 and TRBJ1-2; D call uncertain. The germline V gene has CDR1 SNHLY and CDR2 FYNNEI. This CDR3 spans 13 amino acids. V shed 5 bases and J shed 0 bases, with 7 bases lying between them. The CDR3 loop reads CASSYSTNYGYTF. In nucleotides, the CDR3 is TGTGCCAGCAGTTACAGCACTAACTATGGCTACACCTTC.

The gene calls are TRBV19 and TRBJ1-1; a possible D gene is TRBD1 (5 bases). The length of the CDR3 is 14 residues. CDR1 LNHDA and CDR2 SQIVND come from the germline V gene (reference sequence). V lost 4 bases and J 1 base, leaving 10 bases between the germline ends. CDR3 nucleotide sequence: TGTGCCAGTAGTAGGGGCAGCCAGAACACTGAAGCTTTCTTT. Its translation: CASSRGSQNTEAFF.

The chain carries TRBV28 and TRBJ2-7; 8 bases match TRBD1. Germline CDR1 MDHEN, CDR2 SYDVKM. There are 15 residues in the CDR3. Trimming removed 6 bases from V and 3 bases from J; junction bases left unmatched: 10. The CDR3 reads CASRPYGTGIYEQYF. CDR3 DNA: TGTGCCAGCAGACCTTACGGGACAGGTATCTACGAGCAGTACTTC.

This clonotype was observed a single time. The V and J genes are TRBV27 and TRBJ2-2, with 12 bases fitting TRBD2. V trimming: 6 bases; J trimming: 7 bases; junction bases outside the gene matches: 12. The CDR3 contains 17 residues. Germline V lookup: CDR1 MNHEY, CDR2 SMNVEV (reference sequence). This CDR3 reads CASSPTLAGGPGGELFF. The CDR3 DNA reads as TGTGCCAGCAGCCCTACTCTAGCGGGAGGGCCCGGCGGGGAGCTGTTTTTT.

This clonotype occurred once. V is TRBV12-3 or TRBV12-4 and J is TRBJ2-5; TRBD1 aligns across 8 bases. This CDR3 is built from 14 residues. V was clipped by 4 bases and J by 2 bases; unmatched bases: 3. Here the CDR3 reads CASSSWTGQETQYF. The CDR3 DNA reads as TGTGCCAGCAGTTCTTGGACAGGGCAAGAGACCCAGTACTTC.

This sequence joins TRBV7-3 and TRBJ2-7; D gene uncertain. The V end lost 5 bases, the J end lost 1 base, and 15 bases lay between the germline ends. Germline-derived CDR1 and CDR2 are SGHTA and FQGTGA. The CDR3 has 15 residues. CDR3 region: CASSPSYLSSYEQYF. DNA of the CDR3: TGTGCCAGCAGCCCCTCCTACCTATCATCCTACGAGCAGTACTTC.

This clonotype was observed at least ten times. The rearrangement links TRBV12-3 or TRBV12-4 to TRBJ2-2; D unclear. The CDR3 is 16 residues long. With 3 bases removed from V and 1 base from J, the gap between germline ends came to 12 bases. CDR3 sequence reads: CASSFFRRLNTGELFF. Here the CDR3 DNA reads TGTGCCAGCAGTTTTTTCCGGCGTTTGAACACCGGGGAGCTGTTTTTT.

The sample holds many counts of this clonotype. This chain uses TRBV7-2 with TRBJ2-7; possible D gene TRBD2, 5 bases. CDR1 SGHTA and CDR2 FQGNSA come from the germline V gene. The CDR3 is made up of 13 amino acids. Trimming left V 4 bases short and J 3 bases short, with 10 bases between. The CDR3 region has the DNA TGTGCCAGCAGCTCTCTAGCCCTCTACGAGCAGTACTTC. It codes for CASSSLALYEQYF.

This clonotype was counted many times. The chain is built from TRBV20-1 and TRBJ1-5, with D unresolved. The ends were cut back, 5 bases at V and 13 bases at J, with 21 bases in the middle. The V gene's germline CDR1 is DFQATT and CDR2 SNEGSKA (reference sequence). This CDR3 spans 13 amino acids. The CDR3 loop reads CSASTGTPDPQHF. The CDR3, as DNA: TGCAGTGCTTCAACCGGCACCCCTGATCCTCAGCATTTT.

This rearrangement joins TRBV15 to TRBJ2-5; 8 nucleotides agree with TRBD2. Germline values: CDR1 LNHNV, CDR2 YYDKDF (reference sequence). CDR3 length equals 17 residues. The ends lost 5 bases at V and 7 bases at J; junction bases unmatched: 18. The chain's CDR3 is CATSLHDPRAAGGTQYF. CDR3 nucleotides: TGTGCCACCAGCCTACACGACCCCCGGGCCGCGGGGGGGACCCAGTACTTC.